This T cell receptor beta chain stems from a study of control samples from healthy donors and cancer patients. Assay used: immunoSEQ multiplex PCR; TCRdb lists only in-frame clones, some missing. The data show under 200,000 clones, around nine tenths seen once. The CDR3 spans 15 residues. Trimming removed 1 base from V and 4 bases from J; junction bases left unmatched: 4. From germline, CDR1 is LNHDA and CDR2 SQIVND (reference sequence). Sample: blood. The gene calls are TRBV19 and TRBJ1-5; 7 bases agree with TRBD1. The TCR originated in a woman under 40 in good health. CDR3 in amino acids: CASSIALQGNQPQHF. CDR3 nucleotides: TGTGCCAGTAGTATAGCGCTACAGGGGAATCAGCCCCAGCATTTT.